One sample yielded the 27 T cell receptor beta chains listed below, sequenced in a study of cytomegalovirus exposure and HLA in healthy donors. The PCR had 60 Vbeta and 13 Jbeta primers. TCRdb keeps only in-frame clones here, not all; method: immunoSEQ multiplex PCR. The table includes 50,000 to 55,000 clones, less than 70% detected once. Sequencing was performed on PBMCs. The receptor source for this set is a human donor in good health.

The rearrangement uses TRBV9 and TRBJ2-7, with 9 bases fitting TRBD1. The CDR3 has 15 amino acids. From germline, CDR1 is SGDLS and CDR2 YYNGEE. The J segment lost 6 bases and the V segment lost 4 bases, leaving 11 bases of the junction unmatched. DNA for the CDR3: TGTGCCAGCAGCTTGACCGGGACAGGGCTCCTCGAGCAGTACTTC. The encoded protein is CASSLTGTGLLEQYF. Combining the CDR3 with reference TRBV9 and TRBJ2-7 gives the whole variable domain DSGVTQTPKHLITATGQRVTLRCSPRSGDLSVYWYQQSLDQGLQFLIQYYNGEERAKGNILERFSAQQFPDLHSELNLSSLELGDSALYFCASSLTGTGLLEQYFGPGTRLTVT.

This clone was found a few times. The gene calls are TRBV7-9 and TRBJ2-1; D might be TRBD2 (5 bases). This CDR3 comprises 14 residues. From germline, CDR1 is SEHNR and CDR2 FQNEAQ (reference sequence). With 1 base removed from V and 5 bases from J, the gap between germline ends came to 9 bases. CDR3 DNA sequence: TGTGCCAGCAGCTTAGGAGGGCGGGACAATGAGCAGTTCTTC. Translating gives CASSLGGRDNEQFF.

This clone was counted only a few times. This chain connects TRBV7-2 to TRBJ2-5, with 10 bases fitting TRBD2. The germline V gene encodes CDR1 SGHTA and CDR2 FQGNSA. Trimming took 3 bases from V and 3 from J; bases not matched to a gene: 4. The CDR3 totals 15 residues. The CDR3: CASSFLAGEKETQYF. The CDR3 DNA reads TGTGCCAGCAGCTTTCTAGCGGGGGAGAAAGAGACCCAGTACTTC. Filled out from reference TRBV7-2 and TRBJ2-5, the complete variable domain reads GAGVSQSPSNKVTEKGKDVELRCDPISGHTALYWYRQSLGQGLEFLIYFQGNSAPDKSGLPSDRFSAERTGGSVSTLTIQRTQQEDSAVYLCASSFLAGEKETQYFGPGTRLLVL.

The CDR3 nucleotides read TGCAGCGGGGCGGGACAGGGGTACTTACACACTGAAGCTTTCTTT. Translation gives CSGAGQGYLHTEAFF. The chain carries TRBV29-1 and TRBJ1-1; 10 bases line up with TRBD1. Germline V gene lookup returns CDR1 SQVTM and CDR2 ANQGSEA. CDR3 length equals 15 residues. Trimming cost V 7 bases and J 3 bases; bases outside gene matches: 11. The whole variable domain, remainder taken from reference TRBV29-1 and TRBJ1-1, is SAVISQKPSRDICQRGTSLTIQCQVDSQVTMMFWYRQQPGQSLTLIATANQGSEATYESGFVIDKFPISRPNLTFSTLTVSNMSPEDSSIYLCSGAGQGYLHTEAFFGQGTRLTVV.

This clone came up a few times. One end of the junction varies from germline; a read error may be responsible. The chain recombines TRBV7-9 with TRBJ1-1; 7 bases fit TRBD1. This CDR3 is 12 amino acids long. CDR1 is SEHNR, CDR2 FQNEAQ, per germline (reference sequence). CDR3 in amino acids: CSSSFRGSEAFF. In DNA form, the CDR3 reads TGTTCCAGCAGCTTCAGGGGGAGTGAAGCTTTCTTT.

This clone was seen a few times. J is TRBJ2-2 and V is TRBV7-9; no clear D. The germline CDR1 and CDR2 sequences are SEHNR and FQNEAQ (reference sequence). This CDR3 region has 15 residues. V was trimmed by 5 bases and J by 1 base, leaving 11 bases between them. CDR3: CASSPPLRNTGELFF. The CDR3 DNA reads as TGTGCCAGCAGCCCCCCCCTGAGGAACACCGGGGAGCTGTTTTTT.

The chain links TRBV18 to TRBJ2-1; 8 nucleotides match TRBD1. V lost 5 bases to trimming and J lost 4 bases; unmatched junction nucleotides: 13. There are 17 residues in the CDR3. Germline V CDR1 and CDR2: KGHSH, LQKENI. The CDR3 loop is CASSSRVTGASYNEQFF. The DNA of the CDR3 is TGTGCCAGCTCATCACGCGTGACAGGGGCTTCTTACAATGAGCAGTTCTTC.

This sequence joins TRBV5-1 and TRBJ2-5; the D gene is possibly TRBD2 (6 bases). There are 15 residues in the CDR3. CDR1 and CDR2 (germline): SGHRS, YFSETQ. Trimming removed 0 bases from V and 3 bases from J, with 12 bases in between. CDR3 coding DNA: TGCGCCAGCAGCTTGGGTGGGGGAGGAGAAGAGACCCAGTACTTC. Translation: CASSLGGGGEETQYF.

The chain recombines TRBV2 with TRBJ1-4; TRBD1 might be the D (6 bases). Germline CDR1 reads SNHLY; CDR2 reads FYNNEI. This CDR3 spans 15 amino acids. Trimming shortened V by 4 bases and J by 5 bases, and 14 bases separated the two germline ends. CDR3 in amino acids: CASSADRVKNEKLFF. Written as DNA, the CDR3 is TGTGCCAGCAGTGCGGACAGAGTAAAAAATGAAAAACTGTTTTTT.

This clone showed up just a few times. The V and J genes are TRBV7-9 and TRBJ2-3; 11 bases are shared with TRBD2. Trimming took 3 bases from V and 4 from J; bases not matched to a gene: 9. The CDR3 covers 17 residues. Germline CDR1 SEHNR, CDR2 FQNEAQ (reference sequence). Here the CDR3 reads CASSLGAIAGGPDTQYF. CDR3 DNA sequence: TGTGCCAGCAGCTTGGGAGCTATAGCGGGGGGGCCAGATACGCAGTATTTT.

J is TRBJ2-7 and V is TRBV4-2; 10 bases agree with TRBD2. Germline-derived CDR1 and CDR2 are LGHNA and YNFKEQ. J gave up 2 bases and V 4 bases, and 2 bases lay outside the gene matches. There are 14 residues in the CDR3. The CDR3 sequence: CASSPGLATYEQYF. In DNA, the CDR3 is TGTGCCAGCAGCCCGGGACTAGCGACCTACGAGCAGTACTTC.

The rearrangement joins TRBV7-9 to TRBJ2-5; TRBD1 might be the D (6 bases). Germline V gene sequence: CDR1 SEHNR, CDR2 FQNEAQ (reference sequence). Trimming shortened V by 8 bases and J by 0 bases, and 13 bases separated the two germline ends. The length of the CDR3 is 14 residues. The CDR3 here is CASETGTYQETQYF. The CDR3 DNA reads as TGTGCCAGCGAAACAGGGACCTACCAAGAGACCCAGTACTTC.

This sequence joins TRBV7-9 and TRBJ2-1; maybe TRBD1 (5 bases). Trimming cost V 6 bases and J 3 bases, with 9 bases left between them. Germline-derived CDR1 and CDR2 are SEHNR and FQNEAQ (reference sequence). The CDR3 spans 13 residues. This CDR3 is CASRTDSYNEQFF. CDR3 nucleotide sequence: TGTGCCAGCAGAACCGACAGCTACAATGAGCAGTTCTTC.

The rearrangement links TRBV7-2 to TRBJ2-5, with D possibly matching TRBD2 (6 bases). CDR1 and CDR2 from the germline V gene are SGHTA and FQGNSA. V was cut by 0 bases and J by 11 bases, with 10 bases left in between. The CDR3 extends over 12 amino acids. The CDR3 DNA follows: TGTGCCAGCAGCTTAGCGCGGGGAGAGCAGTACTTC. Translating gives CASSLARGEQYF.

The rearrangement uses TRBV19 and TRBJ1-2; 7 bases match TRBD1. The V and J ends lost 4 bases and 4 bases, in that order; junction bases with no gene match: 9. This CDR3 has 15 amino acids. Germline V gene lookup returns CDR1 LNHDA and CDR2 SQIVND (reference sequence). The CDR3 region is CASSTSGTEVYGYTF. The CDR3 region has the DNA TGTGCCAGTAGTACCTCCGGGACAGAGGTCTATGGCTACACCTTC.

The sample holds a few counts of this clone. The CDR3 is CASSPGGGLMNTEAFF. CDR3 in DNA: TGTGCCAGCAGCCCCGGGGGGGGTCTCATGAACACTGAAGCTTTCTTT. The chain is built from TRBV7-6 and TRBJ1-1; perhaps TRBD1 as D (5 bases). Per the germline V gene, CDR1 is SGHVS and CDR2 is FNYEAQ. CDR3 length: 16 residues. V was pared by 5 bases and J by 0 bases, with 16 bases between.

The chain is built from TRBV19 and TRBJ1-5, with D uncertain. From germline, CDR1 is LNHDA and CDR2 SQIVND (reference sequence). This CDR3 region has 14 residues. The ends were cut back, 2 bases at V and 4 bases at J, with 9 bases in the middle. CDR3 DNA: TGTGCCAGTAGTATAACAGTTTTAAATCAGCCCCAGCATTTT. Residues: CASSITVLNQPQHF.

This rearrangement joins TRBV6-5 to TRBJ1-4; no firm D call. Germline CDR1 and CDR2: MNHEY and SVGAGI. The CDR3 runs 15 residues. V was pared by 6 bases and J by 8 bases, with 19 bases between. The CDR3 DNA follows: TGTGCCAGCAGCCCCCGGGCCCAGAGAGGGGAAAAACTGTTTTTT. As protein: CASSPRAQRGEKLFF.

V and J are TRBV11-3 and TRBJ1-6; tentative D call: TRBD1 (5 bases). Germline loops: CDR1 SGHNT, CDR2 YENEEA. Trimming took 0 bases from V and 10 from J, leaving 13 bases between them. The CDR3 runs to 15 residues. The CDR3 region has the DNA TGTGCCAGCAGCTTAGATTTTGGACAAGGGTCACCCCTCCACTTT. It encodes CASSLDFGQGSPLHF.

The J gene is TRBJ1-1, the V gene TRBV6-5; tentative D call: TRBD1 (6 bases). Germline V gene lookup returns CDR1 MNHEY and CDR2 SVGAGI. V lost 5 bases, J lost 6 bases, and 16 bases lay in between. The CDR3 consists of 14 residues. In DNA form, the CDR3 reads TGTGCCAGCAGTCCACAGGGCCTGGGGGCTGAAGCTTTCTTT. Residues: CASSPQGLGAEAFF.

The chain combines TRBV7-2 with TRBJ1-2; TRBD1 agrees at 11 bases. Germline CDR1 and CDR2: SGHTA and FQGNSA. V was clipped by 4 bases and J by 8 bases; unmatched bases: 6. The CDR3 is 14 amino acids. CDR3 sequence: CASSSGQGAVGYTF. The CDR3 nucleotides are TGTGCCAGCAGCTCAGGACAGGGGGCGGTGGGCTACACCTTC.

CDR3 sequence (DNA): TGTGCCAGCCTATCGACTGTGTCGACCCTCCACTTT. As protein: CASLSTVSTLHF. The chain recombines TRBV25-1 with TRBJ1-6; D is ambiguous. Germline V gene sequence: CDR1 MGHDK, CDR2 SYGVNS. The V gene lost 8 bases and the J gene lost 14 bases, with 16 bases spanning the gap. This CDR3 contains 12 residues.

The CDR3 region is CASSLWGGGQPQHF. Written as DNA, the CDR3 is TGTGCCAGCAGTTTATGGGGGGGAGGTCAGCCCCAGCATTTT. The chain couples TRBV27 to TRBJ1-5; the D gene is possibly TRBD1 (5 bases). The ends were cut back, 1 base at V and 6 bases at J, with 10 bases in the middle. The CDR3 consists of 14 residues. Germline-derived CDR1 and CDR2 are MNHEY and SMNVEV (reference sequence).

The rearrangement joins TRBV15 to TRBJ2-2; 7 positions agree with TRBD1. CDR3 length equals 15 residues. J was trimmed by 0 bases and V by 7 bases; bases with no gene match: 5. Germline-derived CDR1 and CDR2 are LNHNV and YYDKDF (reference sequence). The CDR3 reads CATTLDRSNTGELFF. CDR3 DNA: TGTGCCACCACCCTGGACAGGTCGAACACCGGGGAGCTGTTTTTT.

The chain joins TRBV6-6 to TRBJ2-5, with 9 bases aligning to TRBD1. CDR3 length: 16 residues. The trim removed 0 bases at V and 3 bases at J, leaving 5 bases unmatched. The V gene's germline CDR1 is MNHNY and CDR2 SVGAGI (reference sequence). The CDR3, as DNA: TGTGCCAGCAGTTACTCGGACAGGGGAGAGGAAGAGACCCAGTACTTC. This translates into CASSYSDRGEEETQYF.

This sequence joins TRBV6-6 and TRBJ1-6, with D unresolved. Trimming removed 2 bases from V and 8 bases from J, with 7 bases in between. Germline V gene lookup returns CDR1 MNHNY and CDR2 SVGAGI (reference sequence). The CDR3 loop spans 13 amino acids. CDR3 loop: CASSYREDSPLHF. DNA for the CDR3: TGTGCCAGCAGTTACAGAGAAGATTCACCCCTCCACTTT.

V usage is TRBV29-1 and J usage is TRBJ1-1, with TRBD1 matching 9 bases. After removal of 7 bases from V and 3 bases from J, the junction contained 6 bases not matched to a gene. Germline V gene lookup returns CDR1 SQVTM and CDR2 ANQGSEA. The CDR3 sequence is 13 residues long. The chain's CDR3 is CSAADRGYTEAFF. The CDR3 region has the DNA TGCAGCGCCGCGGACAGGGGTTACACTGAAGCTTTCTTT.